The 3 T cell receptor beta chains below were found in one sample sequenced in a study of control samples from healthy donors and cancer patients. Data came from immunoSEQ multiplex PCR; TCRdb stores just in-frame clones and leaves some out. The profile shows 25,000 to 35,000 clones, 85% to 90% of them singletons. Sequencing used PBMCs. All receptors derive from a woman in her thirties or forties with lung cancer.

V is TRBV3-1 (or the pseudogene TRBV3-2) and J is TRBJ1-3; TRBD1 matches at 8 bases. This CDR3 has 16 residues. Per germline, CDR1 LGHDT and CDR2 YNNKEL (reference sequence). V lost 4 bases and J lost 2; bases outside the gene matches: 7. The CDR3 loop is CASSLYLTGAGNTIYF. CDR3 sequence (DNA): TGTGCCAGCAGCCTTTACCTGACAGGGGCTGGAAACACCATATATTTT.

The chain has TRBV29-1 and TRBJ2-3; D possibly corresponds to TRBD1 (5 bases). This CDR3 comprises 14 residues. The ends were cut back, 3 bases at V and 1 base at J, with 11 bases in the middle. Germline V gives CDR1 SQVTM, CDR2 ANQGSEA. The CDR3 protein is CSVEGPGGTDTQYF. DNA for the CDR3: TGCAGCGTTGAGGGGCCAGGAGGCACAGATACGCAGTATTTT.

CDR3 nucleotides: TGTGCCAGCCCTGGGACAGGGGGTGTGAATGGAGCGTTTTTT. Translation gives CASPGTGGVNGAFF. The chain recombines TRBV2 with TRBJ1-4, with 11 nucleotides matching TRBD1. V dropped 8 bases and J dropped 16; count of bases not matched to a gene: 15. Germline lookup yields CDR1 SNHLY and CDR2 FYNNEI. The CDR3 has 14 residues.